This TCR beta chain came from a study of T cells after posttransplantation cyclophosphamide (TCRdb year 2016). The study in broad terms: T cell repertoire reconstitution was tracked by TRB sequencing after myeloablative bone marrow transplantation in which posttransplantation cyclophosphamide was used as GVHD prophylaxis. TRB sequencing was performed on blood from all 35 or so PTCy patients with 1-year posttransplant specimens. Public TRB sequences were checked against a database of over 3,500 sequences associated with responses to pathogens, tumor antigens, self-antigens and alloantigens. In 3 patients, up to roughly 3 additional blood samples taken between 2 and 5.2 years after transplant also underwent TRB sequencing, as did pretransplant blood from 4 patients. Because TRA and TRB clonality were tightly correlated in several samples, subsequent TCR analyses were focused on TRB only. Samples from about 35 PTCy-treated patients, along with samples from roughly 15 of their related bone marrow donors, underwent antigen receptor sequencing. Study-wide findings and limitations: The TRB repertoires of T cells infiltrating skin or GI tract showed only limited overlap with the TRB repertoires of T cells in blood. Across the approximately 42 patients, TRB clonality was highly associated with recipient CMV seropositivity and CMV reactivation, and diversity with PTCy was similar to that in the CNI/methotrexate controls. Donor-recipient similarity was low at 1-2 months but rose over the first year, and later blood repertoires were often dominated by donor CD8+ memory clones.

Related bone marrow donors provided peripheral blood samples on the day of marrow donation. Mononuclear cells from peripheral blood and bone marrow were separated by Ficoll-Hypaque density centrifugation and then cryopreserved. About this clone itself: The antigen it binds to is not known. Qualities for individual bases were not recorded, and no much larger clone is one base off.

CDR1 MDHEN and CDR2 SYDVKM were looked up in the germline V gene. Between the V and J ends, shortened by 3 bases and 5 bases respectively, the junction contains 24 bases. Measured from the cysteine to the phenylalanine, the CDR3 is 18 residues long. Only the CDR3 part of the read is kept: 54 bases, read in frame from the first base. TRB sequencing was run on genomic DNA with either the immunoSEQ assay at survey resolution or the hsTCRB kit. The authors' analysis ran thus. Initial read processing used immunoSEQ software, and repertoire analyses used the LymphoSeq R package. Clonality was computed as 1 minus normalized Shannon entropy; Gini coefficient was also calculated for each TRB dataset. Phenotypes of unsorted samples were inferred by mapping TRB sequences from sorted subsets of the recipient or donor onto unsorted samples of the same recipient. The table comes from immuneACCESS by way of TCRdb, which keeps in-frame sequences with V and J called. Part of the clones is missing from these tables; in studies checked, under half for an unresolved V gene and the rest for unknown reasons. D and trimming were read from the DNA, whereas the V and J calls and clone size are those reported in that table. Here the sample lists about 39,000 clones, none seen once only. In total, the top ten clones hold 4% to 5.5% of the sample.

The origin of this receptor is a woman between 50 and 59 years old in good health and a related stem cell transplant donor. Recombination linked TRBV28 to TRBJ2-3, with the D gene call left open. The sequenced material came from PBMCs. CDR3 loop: CASSLAPATPSYRDTQYF. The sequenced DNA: TGTGCCAGCAGTTTGGCCCCGGCGACTCCGAGTTATCGAGATACGCAGTATTTT.